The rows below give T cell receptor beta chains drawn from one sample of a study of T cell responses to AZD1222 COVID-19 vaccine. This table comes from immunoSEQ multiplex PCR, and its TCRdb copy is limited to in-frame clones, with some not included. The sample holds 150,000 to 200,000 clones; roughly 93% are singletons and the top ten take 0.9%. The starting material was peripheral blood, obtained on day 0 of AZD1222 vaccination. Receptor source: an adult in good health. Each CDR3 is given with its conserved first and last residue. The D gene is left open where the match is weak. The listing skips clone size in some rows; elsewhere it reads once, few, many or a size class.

CDR3 DNA: TGTGCCAGCACTGGGCAGCCGAACACTGAAGCTTTCTTT
CDR3 protein: CASTGQPNTEAFF
D gene: NA
V gene: TRBV2
J gene: TRBJ1-1
clone size: NA

CDR3 DNA: TGTGCCAGCTCACCGCGCGGACAGGGCGGCTACACCTTC
CDR3 protein: CASSPRGQGGYTF
D gene: TRBD1
V gene: TRBV18
J gene: TRBJ1-2
clone size: NA

CDR3 DNA: TGTGCCAGCTCACCGACCCGACAGGGGGCTGTTGGAAACACCATATATTTT
CDR3 protein: CASSPTRQGAVGNTIYF
D gene: TRBD1
V gene: TRBV18
J gene: TRBJ1-3
clone size: NA

CDR3 DNA: TGTGCCAGCAGCCGTGGGACACCCAACACTGAAGCTTTCTTT
CDR3 protein: CASSRGTPNTEAFF
D gene: NA
V gene: TRBV3-1/TRBV3-2
J gene: TRBJ1-1
clone size: NA

CDR3 DNA: TGTGCCATCAGTGAGGAGGGGAGGACTGAAGCTTTCTTT
CDR3 protein: CAISEEGRTEAFF
D gene: NA
V gene: TRBV10-3
J gene: TRBJ1-1
clone size: NA

CDR3 DNA: TGTGCCAGTAGTATGAATAGGTTGCAGCCCCAGCATTTT
CDR3 protein: CASSMNRLQPQHF
D gene: NA
V gene: TRBV19
J gene: TRBJ1-5
clone size: NA

CDR3 DNA: TGTGCCAGCAGCTTAGGAAGAGGGGTTGCGACGCAGTATTTT
CDR3 protein: CASSLGRGVATQYF
D gene: NA
V gene: TRBV11-3
J gene: TRBJ2-3
clone size: NA

CDR3 DNA: TGTGCCAGCAGCGACACCCGGGTCGGGACACGGCCATACTTC
CDR3 protein: CASSDTRVGTRPYF
D gene: NA
V gene: TRBV7-8
J gene: TRBJ2-7
clone size: once

CDR3 DNA: TGCAGCGTTGAAGTGGGCGGTACCTATGGCTACACCTTC
CDR3 protein: CSVEVGGTYGYTF
D gene: NA
V gene: TRBV29-1
J gene: TRBJ1-2
clone size: NA

CDR3 DNA: TGCGCCCAAAAGACCCCGAACACCATATATTTT
CDR3 protein: CAQKTPNTIYF
D gene: NA
V gene: TRBV5-1
J gene: TRBJ1-3
clone size: NA

CDR3 DNA: TGTGCCTGGAGTCCAAGTTCATTTCCTGAAGCTTTCTTT
CDR3 protein: CAWSPSSFPEAFF
D gene: NA
V gene: TRBV30
J gene: TRBJ1-1
clone size: NA